This T cell receptor beta chain was identified during a study of blood T cell repertoires in COVID-19. Study in general: In each case, the material was cDNA or gDNA derived from T cells, B-cell-depleted T cells, or PBMCs.

Per the germline V gene, CDR1 is MNHEY and CDR2 is SMNVEV (reference sequence). J lost 0 bases, V lost 6 bases, and 11 bases had no gene match. The CDR3 totals 17 residues. A few counts support this clone. How the authors handled the data: How many nucleated cells were present was estimated from reference gene primer amplification. The method was immunoSEQ multiplex PCR; TCRdb's version includes in-frame clones alone and lacks a portion of them. Clone size and the V and J calls come from that table; the DNA yielded D and trimming. Among about 61,000 clones, about 88% were seen once, and the ten largest hold about a fifth.

What was sequenced was peripheral blood. The TCR was taken from a woman aged 45-59 years with active or convalescent COVID-19. This chain uses TRBV27 with TRBJ2-1; 7 bases are a match to TRBD1. The chain's CDR3 is CASRPRQGSSSYNEQFF. The CDR3 DNA sequence: TGTGCCAGCAGGCCCCGACAGGGCTCTTCCTCCTACAATGAGCAGTTCTTC.